What follows are 5 T cell receptor beta chains derived from one specimen sequenced in a study of T cell responses to AZD1222 COVID-19 vaccine. Some clones are missing from TCRdb's copy, which holds only in-frame ones; the method was immunoSEQ multiplex PCR. In the table there are 150,000 to 200,000 clones, roughly nine tenths of which are singletons. This specimen was peripheral blood, taken on day 0 of AZD1222 vaccination. All receptors derive from an adult in good health.

The chain is built from TRBV4-1 and TRBJ1-1; D is unresolved. Germline V gives CDR1 MGHRA, CDR2 YSYEKL. Trimming left V 3 bases short and J 2 bases short, with 10 bases between. The CDR3 length is 14 residues. CDR3 loop: CASSHKQANTEAFF. Here the CDR3 DNA reads TGCGCCAGCAGCCATAAACAAGCCAACACTGAAGCTTTCTTT.

The chain combines TRBV12-3 or TRBV12-4 with TRBJ1-2; D might be TRBD1 (6 bases). With 2 bases removed from V and 6 bases from J, the gap between germline ends came to 10 bases. This CDR3 contains 13 residues. The CDR3 coding sequence is TGTGCCAGCAGTTTAAGGGGGGGCGATGGCTACACCTTC. This sequence encodes CASSLRGGDGYTF.

CDR3 coding DNA: TGTGCCAGCAGCCCTCGATTGGGAAACACCATATATTTT. This translates into CASSPRLGNTIYF. The chain joins TRBV5-8 to TRBJ1-3, with D unclear. Germline V CDR1 and CDR2: SGHTS, YDEGEE. The V end was cut by 4 bases, the J end by 4 bases, with 9 bases between. This CDR3 is 13 amino acids long.

The chain recombines TRBV2 with TRBJ1-1; D is uncertain. The CDR3 sequence is 14 residues long. From germline, CDR1 is SNHLY and CDR2 FYNNEI. With 6 bases removed from V and 5 bases from J, the gap between germline ends came to 16 bases. CDR3 in DNA: TGTGCCAGCAGCGACGAAGGTCTGGGTACTGAAGCTTTCTTT. It is translated as CASSDEGLGTEAFF.

The chain recombines TRBV5-1 with TRBJ1-4; D is uncertain. Trimming pared 0 bases from V and 0 bases from J, leaving 9 bases between. This CDR3 is built from 16 residues. Germline V CDR1 and CDR2: SGHRS, YFSETQ. The CDR3 DNA is TGCGCCAGCAGCTTGGCGGGTGAGACAACTAATGAAAAACTGTTTTTT. Protein: CASSLAGETTNEKLFF.